Listed here is a single T cell receptor beta chain. The CDR3 covers 15 residues. V dropped 5 bases and J dropped 4; count of bases not matched to a gene: 10. Germline V gene lookup returns CDR1 KGHSH and CDR2 LQKENI. The sample originates from a study of blood T cell repertoires in COVID-19. Study details: From the United States, Italy and Spain came samples of acute and convalescent COVID-19.

Original methodology: By means of reference gene primer amplification, nucleated cell counts were estimated. Here immunoSEQ multiplex PCR was the method, and the copy in TCRdb shows in-frame clones only, minus some. The D gene and trimming were derived from the DNA, and the V and J assignments and clone size from that table. The table shows hundreds of thousands of clones, with around nine tenths occurring only once. This clonotype was obtained from a man aged 55 to 70 who had recovered from COVID-19. J is TRBJ1-2 and V is TRBV18; the match to TRBD1 covers 7 bases. Material for sequencing was peripheral blood. CDR3 DNA: TGTGCCAGCTCAGACCAGACAGGGAAGACCTATGGCTACACCTTC. As protein: CASSDQTGKTYGYTF.